This T cell receptor (beta chain) was captured by sequencing in a study of blood T cell repertoires in COVID-19. This clone was counted a few times. Methods used by the authors: Using reference gene primer amplification, nucleated cell counts were estimated. The assay was immunoSEQ multiplex PCR, and TCRdb's table has in-frame clones only and misses some. The DNA gave D and trimming, while V, J and clone size come from that table. The data hold approximately 85,000 clones, with about nine tenths observed a single time. The sample consisted of peripheral blood. The receptor's source is a man aged 50-60 years with active or convalescent COVID-19.

The CDR3 DNA sequence: TGCGCCAGCAGCCAACACAGGGGGCGTGGGGCCAACGTCCTGACTTTC. This sequence encodes CASSQHRGRGANVLTF. This chain connects TRBV4-1 to TRBJ2-6; 9 bases match TRBD1. The trim removed 2 bases at V and 3 bases at J, leaving 2 bases unmatched. The CDR3 spans 16 residues. Germline CDR1 reads MGHRA; CDR2 reads YSYEKL.